This T cell receptor beta chain emerged from a study of blood T cells in healthy people across ages. It was with a sample-barcoded 5' primer and a J-beta primer mix that a second PCR of roughly 6 to 12 cycles was run. Sequencing of every sample gave 3 million or more CDR3-containing paired-end reads. TCRdb passed the 5' RACE reads through MiXCR, listing each CDR3 protein once. The sample holds about 670,000 distinct CDR3 sequences, more than 45% seen once. The sequencing sample was made of blood. The clonotype comes from an elderly woman in good health.

CDR3 nucleotide sequence: TGTGCCAGCAGTTTAGCCGGGACAGGGAGCAATCAGCCCCAGCATTTT. Protein: CASSLAGTGSNQPQHF. J is TRBJ1-5 and V is TRBV12-3 or TRBV12-4; TRBD1 aligns across 9 bases. With V trimmed by 0 bases and J by 1 base, 1 base remained unmatched. The CDR3 totals 16 residues.